This T cell receptor (beta chain) was identified during a study of blood T cells in healthy people across ages. Study-wide points: Diversity was higher, and naive CD4+ cells more numerous, in long-lived donors than in aged donors.

The use of a sample-barcoded 5' primer and a J-beta primer mix characterized a second PCR of about 7 to 12 cycles. TCRdb re-called the 5' RACE reads with MiXCR, one entry per CDR3 protein. The sample records roughly 1,100,000 distinct CDR3 sequences, around 25% being singletons. As regards this clonotype: Its specificity is not known.

The germline V and J ends were trimmed by 7 bases and 3 bases, with 10 bases remaining between them. CDR1 and CDR2 (germline): SQVTM, ANQGSEA. There are 11 residues in the CDR3. This sample also belongs to another study, concerning T cells of mothers and their children. That work adds: Healthy Caucasian mothers, three in number, and their six children were the donors. The TCR beta CDR3 read count exceeded 10 million for each mother and was about 3 million for each child. Biologically related mothers and children overlapped slightly more than unrelated pairs, a non-significant difference.

The rearrangement uses TRBV29-1 and TRBJ2-7; D is unclear. The receptor was derived from a girl aged 2-15 years in good health. Sequenced sample: blood. CDR3 in amino acids: CSAEASYEQYF. In DNA, the CDR3 is TGCAGCGCCGAGGCTAGCTACGAGCAGTACTTC.